These T cell receptor beta chains were read from a single sample in a study of PD-1 and CTLA-4 blockade in melanoma. Clones were sequenced by immunoSEQ multiplex PCR, and TCRdb holds only the in-frame ones, with some missing. The table records tens of thousands of clones, approximately 91% of them present only once. Sequences were derived from CD8+ T cells from peripheral blood, sampled before anti-PD-1 treatment. The receptors come from a human donor with melanoma. CDR3s include the opening cysteine and the closing phenylalanine or tryptophan. A D gene is named only where the DNA matches it firmly. The listing skips clone size in some rows; elsewhere it reads once, few, many or a size class.

v_call	j_call	clone_size	d_call	cdr3_nt	cdr3_aa
TRBV5-4	TRBJ2-5	NA	TRBD2	TGTGCCAGCACGTATAGCGGGAGCCAAGAGACCCAGTACTTC	CASTYSGSQETQYF
TRBV4-2	TRBJ2-7	NA	NA	TGTGCCAGCAGCCCCTCCACTGGCTCCTACGAGCAGTACTTC	CASSPSTGSYEQYF
TRBV27	TRBJ1-1	NA	NA	TGTGCCAGCAGTTTATATCAGTTGAACACTGAAGCTTTCTTT	CASSLYQLNTEAFF
TRBV28	TRBJ1-5	NA	TRBD1	TGTGCCAGCAGTTTTTTACTCGGGACAGGAGGACCTGAGGAGCAGCCCCAGCATTTT	CASSFLLGTGGPEEQPQHF
TRBV10-2	TRBJ1-1	NA	NA	TGCGCCAGCAGGGCCCCTCGAGAAGCTTTCTTT	CASRAPREAFF
TRBV11-2	TRBJ2-5	NA	TRBD2	TGTGCCAGCAGTTATGGGAGGGACGGTGCGGGGGAGACCCAGTACTTC	CASSYGRDGAGETQYF
TRBV10-1	TRBJ2-3	NA	NA	TGCGCCAGCAGGGGAGAGGGAATCACGCAGTATTTT	CASRGEGITQYF
TRBV27	TRBJ2-7	NA	TRBD2	TGTGCCAGCAGTTTGACTAGCGGGGGACTTAACGAGCAGTACTTC	CASSLTSGGLNEQYF
TRBV24-1	TRBJ2-2	NA	NA	TGTGCCACCAGTGATTTGCCCGGGGAGCTGTTTTTT	CATSDLPGELFF
TRBV12-3/TRBV12-4	TRBJ1-1	NA	NA	TGTGCCAGCAGCGCAGGGGCGGTAGAAGCTTTCTTT	CASSAGAVEAFF
TRBV4-1	TRBJ2-1	NA	NA	TGCGCCAGCAGCCAGAATTGGGCTAACAATGAGCAGTTCTTC	CASSQNWANNEQFF
TRBV29-1	TRBJ2-3	NA	NA	TGCAGCGACGGATATACGCAGTATTTT	CSDGYTQYF
TRBV5-1	TRBJ2-7	NA	TRBD1	TGCGCCAGCAGCTTGGCCGGGACAGGGATGACCTACGAGCAGTACTTC	CASSLAGTGMTYEQYF
TRBV29-1	TRBJ2-3	NA	NA	TGCAGCTTCCCCGACACGTACACAGATACGCAGTATTTT	CSFPDTYTDTQYF
TRBV6-5	TRBJ2-6	NA	NA	TGTGCCAGCAGTTACTTTGGCTCTGGGGCCAACGTCCTGACTTTC	CASSYFGSGANVLTF
TRBV27	TRBJ2-1	NA	TRBD1	TGTGCCAGCAGTTTCCGGACAGGGTACAATGAGCAGTTCTTC	CASSFRTGYNEQFF
TRBV10-2	TRBJ1-6	NA	TRBD1	TGCGCCAGCAGTGAGTCAACAGGGGTGACTAGGAATTCACCCCTCCACTTT	CASSESTGVTRNSPLHF
TRBV19	TRBJ1-1	NA	TRBD1	TGTGCCAGTACCTCCGGGACAGGGCTACCTGAAGCTTTCTTT	CASTSGTGLPEAFF
TRBV19	TRBJ2-7	NA	NA	TGTGCCAGTAGTATAGCACCTGCTTCCTACGAGCAGTACTTC	CASSIAPASYEQYF
TRBV18	TRBJ2-2	NA	NA	TGTGCCAGCTCACAAGACAGGTTTTCGAACACCGGGGAGCTGTTTTTT	CASSQDRFSNTGELFF
TRBV7-9	TRBJ2-2	NA	NA	TGTGCCAGCAGCTTAGGCCATTTTGAAGAGACCGGGGAGCTGTTTTTT	CASSLGHFEETGELFF
TRBV7-3	TRBJ1-1	NA	NA	TGTGCCAGCAGCTTCGGGGGGAACACTGAAGCTTTCTTT	CASSFGGNTEAFF
TRBV29-1	TRBJ2-1	NA	TRBD2	TGCAGCGTTGAGGGGATAACGGGACTAGCGGACAATGAGCAGTTCTTC	CSVEGITGLADNEQFF
TRBV5-8	TRBJ2-7	NA	NA	TGTGCCAGCAGCTTGCCGTGGAGAGCCTACGAGCAGTACTTC	CASSLPWRAYEQYF
TRBV6-5	TRBJ2-7	NA	NA	TGTGCCAGCAGTTACTCCGACGGCTACGAGCAGTACTTC	CASSYSDGYEQYF
TRBV4-1	TRBJ1-2	NA	NA	TGCGCCAGCAGCCAAGATAGAGGGGGATATGGCTACACCTTC	CASSQDRGGYGYTF
TRBV28	TRBJ2-1	NA	NA	TGTGCCAGCAGTTTACTAGCGAATGAGCAGTTCTTC	CASSLLANEQFF
TRBV27	TRBJ2-7	NA	TRBD1	TGTGCCAGCAGTTTAGGAATTGGGACAGTAGCCTACGAGCAGTACTTC	CASSLGIGTVAYEQYF
TRBV28	TRBJ1-3	few	NA	TGTGCCAGCAGTACCCCCCTCGGGGCGCGTGGAAACACCATATATTTT	CASSTPLGARGNTIYF
TRBV14	TRBJ2-5	NA	NA	TGTGCCAGCAGCCAGGACACTTATCCAACCGGAGGTCTTGGGGAGACCCAGTACTTC	CASSQDTYPTGGLGETQYF
TRBV12-3/TRBV12-4	TRBJ2-2	once	TRBD1	TGTGCCAGCACCACAGGGGGCGGCGGGGAGCTGTTTTTT	CASTTGGGGELFF
TRBV15	TRBJ1-5	NA	NA	TGTGCCACCAGCAGAGATGGGCCCCCGCCCCAGCATTTT	CATSRDGPPPQHF
TRBV7-9	TRBJ2-7	once	TRBD1	TGTGCCAGCAGCCTGTGGGGACAGGACTACGAGCAGTACTTC	CASSLWGQDYEQYF
TRBV15	TRBJ2-7	NA	NA	TGTGCCACCAGCAGAGATTTCGGACCAACCTACGAGCAGTACTTC	CATSRDFGPTYEQYF